This entry lists 22 T cell receptor beta chains sequenced from one sample in a study of T cell responses to AZD1222 COVID-19 vaccine. Clones were sequenced by immunoSEQ multiplex PCR, and TCRdb holds only the in-frame ones, with some missing. The repertoire holds over 65,000 clones, with roughly nine tenths as singletons. The sample in question was peripheral blood, obtained on day 0 of AZD1222 vaccination. These receptors all stem from an adult in good health.

This chain uses TRBV23-1 with TRBJ2-7; the match to TRBD1 covers 7 bases. Being an ORF, TRBV23-1 has a function that is uncertain. The CDR3 sequence is 18 residues long. V lost 2 bases and J lost 1; bases outside the gene matches: 14. The CDR3 DNA reads as TGCGCCAGCAGTCAACCGCCCCACAGGGGTGGGCTTTCCTACGAGCAGTACTTC. It is translated as CASSQPPHRGGLSYEQYF.

The rearrangement joins TRBV5-1 to TRBJ1-3, with D tentatively TRBD1 (6 bases). Germline V lookup: CDR1 SGHRS, CDR2 YFSETQ. Trimming took 4 bases from V and 2 from J, leaving 7 bases between them. The CDR3 is 13 amino acids. In nucleotides, the CDR3 is TGCGCCAGCAGCCGGGACACTGGAAACACCATATATTTT. It codes for CASSRDTGNTIYF.

This sequence joins TRBV24-1 and TRBJ2-5; 7 nucleotides match TRBD1. V gave up 7 bases and J gave up 4 bases; unmatched junction bases: 5. This CDR3 is 13 amino acids long. Germline CDR1 KGHDR, CDR2 SFDVKD. Here the CDR3 DNA reads TGTGCCACCAGATCGACAGGGCGAGAGACCCAGTACTTC. This encodes CATRSTGRETQYF.

The J gene is TRBJ2-2, the V gene TRBV9; D ambiguous. Trimming took 4 bases from V and 6 from J, leaving 7 bases between them. CDR1 is SGDLS, CDR2 YYNGEE, per germline. The CDR3 sequence is 12 residues long. In DNA form, the CDR3 reads TGTGCCAGCAGCCGCCTTTCCGGGGAGCTGTTTTTT. It yields the protein CASSRLSGELFF.

The sample holds a few counts of this clone. A junction boundary mismatches the germline segment, possibly from a read error. The chain joins TRBV7-7 to TRBJ2-2; no firm D call. CDR3 length equals 13 residues. Germline-derived CDR1 and CDR2 are SSHAT and FNYEAQ (reference sequence). The CDR3 loop reads CASSTQWAGELFF. For the CDR3, the DNA is TGTGCTAGCAGCACCCAGTGGGCCGGGGAGCTGTTTTTT.

This clone was found once. The genes are TRBV6-1 and TRBJ2-3; 7 nucleotides align to TRBD2. CDR3 length equals 17 residues. V dropped 2 bases and J dropped 2; count of bases not matched to a gene: 10. Germline V CDR1 and CDR2: MNHNS, SASEGT. CDR3 amino acids: CASSESVSGRATDTQYF. In nucleotides, the CDR3 is TGTGCCAGCAGTGAAAGCGTCTCAGGGAGGGCCACAGATACGCAGTATTTT.

This clone is medium-sized (0.01 to 0.1%) within its sample. The genes are TRBV6-2 or TRBV6-3 and TRBJ1-5; D uncertain. Germline V gives CDR1 MNHEY, CDR2 SVGEGT. The V gene lost 0 bases and the J gene lost 7 bases, with 10 bases spanning the gap. This CDR3 comprises 14 residues. The CDR3 sequence is CASSYSGDTQPQHF. The CDR3, as DNA: TGTGCCAGCAGTTACTCCGGCGATACGCAGCCCCAGCATTTT.

This chain links TRBV28 with TRBJ1-4, with TRBD1 as a possible D gene (5 bases). The germline V gene encodes CDR1 MDHEN and CDR2 SYDVKM. The V gene lost 5 bases and the J gene lost 2 bases, with 12 bases spanning the gap. There are 15 residues in the CDR3. CDR3 region: CASSAPRGTNEKLFF. The CDR3 bases are TGTGCCAGCAGTGCCCCTCGGGGGACTAATGAAAAACTGTTTTTT.

The rearrangement links TRBV6-5 to TRBJ1-6, with 9 bases lining up with TRBD1. Germline assignment: CDR1 MNHEY and CDR2 SVGAGI. The CDR3 sequence is 15 residues long. V dropped 6 bases and J dropped 8; count of bases not matched to a gene: 8. The DNA of the CDR3 is TGTGCCAGCAGACCCCGGGACAGGGAGCATTCACCCCTCCACTTT. It encodes CASRPRDREHSPLHF.

V gene TRBV7-2 combines with J gene TRBJ2-1; tentatively, D is TRBD2 (6 bases). Germline values: CDR1 SGHTA, CDR2 FQGNSA. Trimming stripped 2 bases from V and 3 bases from J, with 11 bases between. The CDR3 extends over 15 amino acids. CDR3 sequence: CASSLNGGFYNEQFF. CDR3 nucleotides: TGTGCCAGCAGCTTAAACGGGGGTTTCTACAATGAGCAGTTCTTC.

The chain combines TRBV6-6 with TRBJ2-7; D perhaps matches TRBD1 (6 bases). Germline values: CDR1 MNHNY, CDR2 SVGAGI (reference sequence). The V gene lost 6 bases and the J gene lost 5 bases, with 23 bases spanning the gap. The CDR3 is 16 amino acids. The CDR3 coding sequence is TGTGCCAGCAGCCGCCAACCCACTCCAGGGGTCGACGAGCAGTACTTC. The encoded protein is CASSRQPTPGVDEQYF.

The rearrangement uses TRBV6-5 and TRBJ1-1; tentatively, D is TRBD1 (5 bases). From germline, CDR1 is MNHEY and CDR2 SVGAGI. V shed 0 bases and J shed 5 bases, with 13 bases lying between them. The CDR3 runs 15 residues. CDR3 amino acids: CASSYSGQGHTEAFF. The CDR3 DNA reads TGTGCCAGCAGTTACTCGGGGCAGGGTCATACTGAAGCTTTCTTT.

The chain recombines TRBV7-2 with TRBJ2-2; 13 positions match TRBD2. Germline assignment: CDR1 SGHTA and CDR2 FQGNSA. After removal of 4 bases from V and 5 bases from J, the junction contained 1 base not matched to a gene. The CDR3 covers 15 residues. The CDR3 sequence is CASSSLAGGTGELFF. The CDR3 nucleotides are TGTGCCAGCAGCTCACTAGCGGGGGGGACCGGGGAGCTGTTTTTT.

V gene TRBV5-1 combines with J gene TRBJ2-3; TRBD1 is a possible D gene (6 bases). V lost 0 bases, J lost 2 bases, and 10 bases lay in between. Looked up from germline, CDR1 is SGHRS and CDR2 is YFSETQ. The CDR3 totals 15 residues. The chain's CDR3 is CASSLGTDYTDTQYF. The CDR3 bases are TGCGCCAGCAGCTTGGGGACAGATTACACAGATACGCAGTATTTT.

For the CDR3, the DNA is TGTGCCAGCAAGCTATCCCTCTACTACGAGCAGTACTTC. It translates to CASKLSLYYEQYF. This chain connects TRBV6-5 to TRBJ2-7; D not certain. This CDR3 has 13 residues. Germline V CDR1 and CDR2: MNHEY, SVGAGI. With 7 bases removed from V and 3 bases from J, the gap between germline ends came to 13 bases.

The rearrangement links TRBV6-5 to TRBJ2-7, with D tentatively TRBD1 (6 bases). Trimming stripped 7 bases from V and 1 base from J, with 11 bases between. This CDR3 has 13 residues. CDR1 is MNHEY and CDR2 is SVGAGI in the germline V gene. The CDR3 reads CASTHTGSYEQYF. DNA for the CDR3: TGTGCCAGCACCCACACAGGGTCCTACGAGCAGTACTTC.

The J gene is TRBJ1-4, the V gene TRBV15; D gene unclear. Looked up from germline, CDR1 is LNHNV and CDR2 is YYDKDF (reference sequence). The length of the CDR3 is 15 residues. Trimming left V 5 bases short and J 4 bases short, with 14 bases between. In DNA form, the CDR3 reads TGTGCCACCAGCCCCCACCGGAGAAATAATGAAAAACTGTTTTTT. Its translation: CATSPHRRNNEKLFF.

The genes are TRBV28 and TRBJ2-3, with TRBD2 matching over 9 bases. Germline values: CDR1 MDHEN, CDR2 SYDVKM. V lost 8 bases, J lost 4 bases, and 4 bases stayed unmatched. The CDR3 runs 13 residues. CDR3 loop: CASLSGSADTQYF. Written as DNA, the CDR3 is TGTGCCAGCCTTAGCGGGAGTGCAGATACGCAGTATTTT.

The V and J genes are TRBV19 and TRBJ1-2; D is perhaps TRBD1 (6 bases). Trimming took 0 bases from V and 2 from J, leaving 10 bases between them. The CDR3 loop spans 15 amino acids. CDR1 and CDR2 (germline): LNHDA, SQIVND (reference sequence). CDR3 amino acids: CASSIDQDRNYGYTF. The CDR3 nucleotides are TGTGCCAGTAGTATAGACCAGGACAGAAACTATGGCTACACCTTC.

This rearrangement joins TRBV5-5 to TRBJ2-3, with D tentatively TRBD1 (5 bases). Germline assignment: CDR1 SGHKS and CDR2 YYEKEE (reference sequence). This CDR3 comprises 15 residues. The V gene lost 4 bases and the J gene lost 3 bases, with 15 bases spanning the gap. Here the CDR3 reads CASSPLQGRTDTQYF. The CDR3, as DNA: TGTGCCAGCAGCCCGCTCCAGGGTAGGACAGATACGCAGTATTTT.

This chain joins TRBV6-6 and TRBJ1-1; D possibly corresponds to TRBD1 (5 bases). The CDR3 covers 15 residues. Germline V gene lookup returns CDR1 MNHNY and CDR2 SVGAGI (reference sequence). The V end was cut by 9 bases, the J end by 1 base, with 18 bases between. In DNA form, the CDR3 reads TGTGCCAGTATGGGACGGCACTCTTCGAACACTGAAGCTTTCTTT. Amino acid sequence: CASMGRHSSNTEAFF.

The chain recombines TRBV27 with TRBJ2-7, with D unresolved. This CDR3 is built from 13 residues. Germline V gene lookup returns CDR1 MNHEY and CDR2 SMNVEV (reference sequence). V was trimmed by 2 bases and J by 3 bases, leaving 8 bases between them. This CDR3 reads CASSLSLDYEQYF. CDR3 DNA: TGTGCCAGCAGTTTAAGCCTCGACTACGAGCAGTACTTC.